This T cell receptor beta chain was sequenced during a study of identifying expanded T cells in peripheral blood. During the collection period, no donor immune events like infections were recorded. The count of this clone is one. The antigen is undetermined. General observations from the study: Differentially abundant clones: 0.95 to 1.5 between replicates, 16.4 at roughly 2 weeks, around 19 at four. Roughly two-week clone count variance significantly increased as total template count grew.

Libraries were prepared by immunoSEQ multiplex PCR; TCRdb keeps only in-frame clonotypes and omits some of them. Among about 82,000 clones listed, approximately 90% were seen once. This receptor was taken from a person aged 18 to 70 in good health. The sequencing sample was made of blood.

This chain's CDR3 is CASSSQGGLQRGYTF. The CDR3 region has the DNA TGTGCCAGCAGCTCTCAAGGAGGGCTTCAGAGAGGCTACACCTTC. This rearrangement joins TRBV11-3 to TRBJ1-2; D gene unclear. This CDR3 comprises 15 residues. Trimming stripped 4 bases from V and 8 bases from J, with 20 bases between. Germline lookup yields CDR1 SGHNT and CDR2 YENEEA.